The clone carrying this T cell receptor (beta chain) came up a few times. What it binds is not known. These data are taken from a study of vaccination effects on CD4 cells after COVID-19. Study overall: Each participant received a vaccine that was either BNT162b2 or mRNA-1273, given as two doses.

The CDR3 is made up of 15 amino acids. Per the germline V gene, CDR1 is MGHRA and CDR2 is YSYEKL. Unmatched junction bases numbered 8, after V lost 0 bases and J lost 6 bases. In the ViraFEST assay, antigen-specific CD4+ clonotypes were identified by expansion after peptide-pool stimulation. Following culture for roughly 10 days, CD4+ T cells were isolated. Nobody among the vaccine recipients had prior SARS-CoV-2 infection (nucleocapsid antibodies were negative). The protocol was immunoSEQ multiplex PCR, while the TCRdb copy is restricted to in-frame clones and leaves out a portion. Of roughly 41,000 clones listed, roughly 66% are singletons. Study results and caveats: Recruitment yielded few convalescent patients, and the study had no early post-infection timepoints.

Sequences were derived from CD4+ T cells from PBMCs cultured with HCoV-OC43 spike peptides, sampled before COVID-19 vaccination. As for subset: HCoV-OC43 spike overlapping peptide pool stimulation. The clonotype originates from a human donor who received a COVID-19 vaccine. This chain uses TRBV4-1 with TRBJ2-7, with 7 nucleotides matching TRBD2. CDR3 region: CASSQDRGVRGEQYF. DNA of the CDR3: TGCGCCAGCAGCCAAGATCGGGGGGTACGGGGCGAGCAGTACTTC.